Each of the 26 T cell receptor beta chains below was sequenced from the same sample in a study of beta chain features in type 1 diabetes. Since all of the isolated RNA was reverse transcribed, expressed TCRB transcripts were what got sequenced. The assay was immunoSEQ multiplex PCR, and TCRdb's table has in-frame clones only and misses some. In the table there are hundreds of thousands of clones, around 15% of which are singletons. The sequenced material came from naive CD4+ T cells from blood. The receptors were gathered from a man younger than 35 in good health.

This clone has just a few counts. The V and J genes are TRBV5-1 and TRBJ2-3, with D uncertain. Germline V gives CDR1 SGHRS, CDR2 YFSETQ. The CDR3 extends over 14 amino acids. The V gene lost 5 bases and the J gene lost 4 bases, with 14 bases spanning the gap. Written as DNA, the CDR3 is TGCGCCAGCAGTTCAGGTGCAGTCCCAGATACGCAGTATTTT. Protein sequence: CASSSGAVPDTQYF.

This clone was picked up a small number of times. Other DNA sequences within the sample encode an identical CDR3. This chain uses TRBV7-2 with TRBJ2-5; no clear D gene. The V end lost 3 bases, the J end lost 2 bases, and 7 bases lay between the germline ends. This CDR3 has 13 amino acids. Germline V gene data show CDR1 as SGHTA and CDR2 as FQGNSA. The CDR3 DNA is TGTGCCAGCAGCTTGGGTCAACAAGAGACCCAGTACTTC. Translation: CASSLGQQETQYF.

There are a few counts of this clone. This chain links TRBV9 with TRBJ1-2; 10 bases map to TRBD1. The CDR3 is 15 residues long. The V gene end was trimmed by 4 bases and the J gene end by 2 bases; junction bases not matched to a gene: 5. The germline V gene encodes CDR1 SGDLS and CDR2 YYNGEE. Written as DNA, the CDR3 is TGTGCCAGCAGCCCCAGGACAGGGGGGAACTATGGCTACACCTTC. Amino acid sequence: CASSPRTGGNYGYTF.

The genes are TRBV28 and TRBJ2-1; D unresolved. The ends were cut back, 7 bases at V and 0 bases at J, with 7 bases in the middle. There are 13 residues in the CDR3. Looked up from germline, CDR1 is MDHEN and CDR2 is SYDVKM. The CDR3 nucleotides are TGTGCCAGCAAGGTGGGCTCCTACAATGAGCAGTTCTTC. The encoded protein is CASKVGSYNEQFF.

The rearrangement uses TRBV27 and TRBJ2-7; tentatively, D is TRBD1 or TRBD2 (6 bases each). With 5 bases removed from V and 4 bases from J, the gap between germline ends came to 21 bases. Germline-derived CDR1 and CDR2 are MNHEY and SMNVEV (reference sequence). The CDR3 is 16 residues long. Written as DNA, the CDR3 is TGTGCCAGCAGTCCGATCTCTCGGGGGCGCGCGTACGAGCAGTACTTC. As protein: CASSPISRGRAYEQYF.

DNA of the CDR3: TGTGCCAGCAGCCAACATCAGGGGTTTGAAGCTTTCTTT. As protein: CASSQHQGFEAFF. The chain uses TRBV14 and TRBJ1-1; weak D call: TRBD1 (6 bases). This CDR3 region has 13 residues. V was pared by 2 bases and J by 7 bases, with 11 bases between. The germline V gene has CDR1 SGHDN and CDR2 FVKESK.

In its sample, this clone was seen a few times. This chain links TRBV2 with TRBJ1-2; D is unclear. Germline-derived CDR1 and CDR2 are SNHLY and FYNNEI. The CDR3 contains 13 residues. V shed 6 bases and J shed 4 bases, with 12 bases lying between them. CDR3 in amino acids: CASSSDRRYGYTF. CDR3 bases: TGTGCCAGCAGCTCAGATCGGCGCTATGGCTACACCTTC.

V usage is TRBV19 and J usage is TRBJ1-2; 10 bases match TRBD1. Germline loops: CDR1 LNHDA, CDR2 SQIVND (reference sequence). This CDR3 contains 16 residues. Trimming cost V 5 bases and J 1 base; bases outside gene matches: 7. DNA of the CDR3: TGTGCCAGTAGTCCTTCGGACAGGGGGGTTAACTATGGCTACACCTTC. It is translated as CASSPSDRGVNYGYTF.

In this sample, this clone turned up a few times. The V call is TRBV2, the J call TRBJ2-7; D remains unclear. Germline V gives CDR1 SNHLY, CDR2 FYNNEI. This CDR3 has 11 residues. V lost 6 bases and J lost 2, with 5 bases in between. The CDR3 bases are TGTGCCAGCAGCGTGACCTACGAGCAGTACTTC. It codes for CASSVTYEQYF. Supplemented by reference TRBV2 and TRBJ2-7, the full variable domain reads EPEVTQTPSHQVTQMGQEVILRCVPISNHLYFYWYRQILGQKVEFLVSFYNNEISEKSEIFDDQFSVERPDGSNFTLKIRSTKLEDSAMYFCASSVTYEQYFGPGTRLTVT.

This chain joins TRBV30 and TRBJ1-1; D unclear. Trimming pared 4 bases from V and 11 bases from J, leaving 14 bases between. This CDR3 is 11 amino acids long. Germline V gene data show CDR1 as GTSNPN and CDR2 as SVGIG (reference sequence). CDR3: CAWTNVNRAFF. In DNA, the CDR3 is TGTGCCTGGACAAACGTCAATCGGGCTTTCTTT.

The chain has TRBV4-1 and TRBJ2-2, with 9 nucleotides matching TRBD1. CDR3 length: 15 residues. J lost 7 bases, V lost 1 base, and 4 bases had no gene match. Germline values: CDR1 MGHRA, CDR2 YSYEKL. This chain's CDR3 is CASSQAGQGNGELFF. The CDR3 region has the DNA TGCGCCAGCAGCCAAGCCGGACAGGGGAACGGGGAGCTGTTTTTT.

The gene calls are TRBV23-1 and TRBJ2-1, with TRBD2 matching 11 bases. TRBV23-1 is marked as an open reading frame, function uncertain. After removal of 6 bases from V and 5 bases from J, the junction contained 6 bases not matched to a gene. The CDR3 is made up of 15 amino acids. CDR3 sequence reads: CASSRSGRADNEQFF. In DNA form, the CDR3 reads TGCGCCAGCAGCCGTAGCGGGAGGGCCGACAATGAGCAGTTCTTC.

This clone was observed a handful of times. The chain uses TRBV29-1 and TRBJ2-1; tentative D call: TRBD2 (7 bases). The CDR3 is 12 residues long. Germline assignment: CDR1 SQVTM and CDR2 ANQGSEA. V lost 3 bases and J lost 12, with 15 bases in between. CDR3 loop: CSVDQGGGGQFF. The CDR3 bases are TGCAGCGTTGATCAGGGAGGGGGAGGGCAGTTCTTC.

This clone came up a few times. CDR3 nucleotides: TGTGCCAGCAGCGCAGTTCGGGATAGGAATGAGCAGTTCTTC. Its translation: CASSAVRDRNEQFF. The gene calls are TRBV5-6 and TRBJ2-1, with a weak D call TRBD2 (5 bases). V was shortened by 4 bases and J by 7 bases, with 15 bases between the two germline ends. The CDR3 loop spans 14 amino acids. The germline V gene encodes CDR1 SGHDT and CDR2 YYEEEE.

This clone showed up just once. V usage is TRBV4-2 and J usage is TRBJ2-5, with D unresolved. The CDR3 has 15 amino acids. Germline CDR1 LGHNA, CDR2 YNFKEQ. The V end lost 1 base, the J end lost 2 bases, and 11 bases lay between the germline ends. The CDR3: CASSQASNLQETQYF. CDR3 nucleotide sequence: TGTGCCAGCAGCCAAGCTTCGAACTTACAAGAGACCCAGTACTTC.

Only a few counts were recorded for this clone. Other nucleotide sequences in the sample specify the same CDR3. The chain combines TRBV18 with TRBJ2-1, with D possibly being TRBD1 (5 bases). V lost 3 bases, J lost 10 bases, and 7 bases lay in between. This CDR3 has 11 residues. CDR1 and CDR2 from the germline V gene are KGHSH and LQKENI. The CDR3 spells CASSPDREQFF. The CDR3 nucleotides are TGTGCCAGCTCACCCGACAGAGAGCAGTTCTTC.

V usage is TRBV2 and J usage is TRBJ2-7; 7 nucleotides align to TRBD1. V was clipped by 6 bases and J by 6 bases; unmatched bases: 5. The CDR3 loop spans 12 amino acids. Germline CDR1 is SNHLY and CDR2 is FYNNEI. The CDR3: CASSPTGVEQYF. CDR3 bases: TGTGCCAGCAGCCCAACAGGGGTCGAGCAGTACTTC.

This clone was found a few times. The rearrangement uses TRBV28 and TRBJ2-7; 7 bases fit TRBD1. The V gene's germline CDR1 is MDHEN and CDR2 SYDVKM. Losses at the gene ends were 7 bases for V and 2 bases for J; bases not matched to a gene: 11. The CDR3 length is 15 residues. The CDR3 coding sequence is TGTGCCAGCACACCGCCCGCAGGGGGAGCCTACGAGCAGTACTTC. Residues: CASTPPAGGAYEQYF.

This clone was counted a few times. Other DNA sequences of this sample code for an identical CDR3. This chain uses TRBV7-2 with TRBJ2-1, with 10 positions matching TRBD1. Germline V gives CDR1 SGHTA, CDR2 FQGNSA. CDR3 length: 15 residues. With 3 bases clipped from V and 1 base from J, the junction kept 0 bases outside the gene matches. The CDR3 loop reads CASSLDRGSYNEQFF. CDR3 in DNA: TGTGCCAGCAGCTTGGACAGGGGGTCCTACAATGAGCAGTTCTTC.

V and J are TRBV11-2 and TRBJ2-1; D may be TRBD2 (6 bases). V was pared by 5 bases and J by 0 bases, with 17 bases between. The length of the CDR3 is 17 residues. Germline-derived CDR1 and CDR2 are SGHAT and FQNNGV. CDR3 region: CASSLGRLVASYNEQFF. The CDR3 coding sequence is TGTGCCAGCAGCCTAGGGAGACTAGTGGCCTCCTACAATGAGCAGTTCTTC.

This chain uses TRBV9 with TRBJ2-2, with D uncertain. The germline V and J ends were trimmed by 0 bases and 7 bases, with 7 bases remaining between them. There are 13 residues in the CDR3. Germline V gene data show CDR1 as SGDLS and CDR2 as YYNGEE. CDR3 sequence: CASSVGGYGELFF. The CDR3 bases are TGTGCCAGCAGCGTAGGAGGTTACGGGGAGCTGTTTTTT.

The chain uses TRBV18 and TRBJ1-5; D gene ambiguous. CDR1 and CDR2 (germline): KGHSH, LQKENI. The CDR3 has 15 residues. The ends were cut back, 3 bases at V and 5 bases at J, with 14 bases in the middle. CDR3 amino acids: CASSPAGRSYQPQHF. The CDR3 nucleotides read TGTGCCAGCTCACCGGCAGGCAGGTCGTATCAGCCCCAGCATTTT.

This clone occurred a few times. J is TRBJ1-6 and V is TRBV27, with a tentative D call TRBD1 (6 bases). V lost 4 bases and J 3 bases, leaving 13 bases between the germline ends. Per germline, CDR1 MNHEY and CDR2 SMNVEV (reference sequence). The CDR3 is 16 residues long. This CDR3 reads CASSYSGVFYNSPLHF. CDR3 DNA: TGTGCCAGCAGTTATTCAGGGGTTTTCTATAATTCACCCCTCCACTTT.

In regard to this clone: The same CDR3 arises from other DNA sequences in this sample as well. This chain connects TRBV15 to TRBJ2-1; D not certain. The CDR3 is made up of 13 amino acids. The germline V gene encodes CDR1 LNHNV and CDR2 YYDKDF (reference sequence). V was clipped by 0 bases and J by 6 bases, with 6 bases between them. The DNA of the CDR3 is TGTGCCACCAGCAGAGATATTGGCAATGAGCAGTTCTTC. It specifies CATSRDIGNEQFF.

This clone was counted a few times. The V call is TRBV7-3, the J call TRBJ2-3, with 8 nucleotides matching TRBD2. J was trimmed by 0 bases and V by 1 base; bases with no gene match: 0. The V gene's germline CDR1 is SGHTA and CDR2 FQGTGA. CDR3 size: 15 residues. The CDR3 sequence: CASSLIAGSTDTQYF. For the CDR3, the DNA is TGTGCCAGCAGCTTAATAGCGGGAAGCACAGATACGCAGTATTTT.

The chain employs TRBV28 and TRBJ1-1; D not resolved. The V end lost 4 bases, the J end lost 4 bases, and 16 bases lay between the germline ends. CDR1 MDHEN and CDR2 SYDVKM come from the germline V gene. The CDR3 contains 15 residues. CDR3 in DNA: TGTGCCAGCAGTTACCAGGCTCTAGGGAGCACTGAAGCTTTCTTT. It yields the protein CASSYQALGSTEAFF.